Listed here are 2 T cell receptor beta chains from one sample, sequenced in a study of memory CD4+ T cells and cytomegalovirus serostatus. TCRdb's table, derived via immunoSEQ multiplex PCR, lists solely in-frame clones and lacks some. The data contain 50,000 to 65,000 clones, around four fifths of them singletons. Single viable CD3+CD4+CD8-CD45RO+ cells were sorted as the memory CD4+ T cells. The sample comprised memory CD4+ T cells from blood. Receptor source: an adult in good health and CMV-seropositive.

The CDR3 nucleotides are TGTGCCAGCAGTTACAGGGCGGGATGGGCAGATACGCAGTATTTT. Its translation is CASSYRAGWADTQYF. The chain is built from TRBV6-5 and TRBJ2-3, with D possibly matching TRBD2 (6 bases). Trimming stripped 2 bases from V and 4 bases from J, with 13 bases between. Germline assignment: CDR1 MNHEY and CDR2 SVGAGI. This CDR3 has 15 amino acids.

V usage is TRBV4-3 and J usage is TRBJ1-6; D call uncertain. Trimming left V 2 bases short and J 6 bases short, with 8 bases between. CDR1 is LGHNA, CDR2 YSLEER, per germline. The CDR3 contains 14 residues. CDR3 sequence (DNA): TGCGCCAGCAGCCAAACCCATAGTAATTCACCCCTCCACTTT. Amino acid sequence: CASSQTHSNSPLHF.